The entry below gives a single T cell receptor beta chain sequence along with its context. Original data processing: Counts of nucleated cells, estimated from reference gene primer amplification, were obtained. Only in-frame clones appear in the TCRdb table, and some are missing; sequencing was by immunoSEQ multiplex PCR. Clone size and V and J calls were adopted from that table, with D and trimming inferred from the DNA. The repertoire includes some 150,000 clones, about 90% of them detected once, and about 4.6% sits in the top ten. This sample is part of a study of blood T cell repertoires in COVID-19. About the research overall: Donors in the United States, Italy and Spain gave samples during acute or convalescent COVID-19. T cells, B-cell-depleted T cells, or PBMCs supplied cDNA or gDNA.

The origin of this receptor is a woman aged 55-70 years with active or convalescent COVID-19. The sequencing sample was made of peripheral blood.

CDR3 residues: CASSYLSGGASEEQYF. CDR3 in DNA: TGTGCCAGCAGTTACCTTAGCGGGGGGGCCTCCGAGGAGCAGTACTTC. The chain uses TRBV6-2 or TRBV6-3 and TRBJ2-7; 11 bases fit TRBD2. V was clipped by 2 bases and J by 7 bases; unmatched bases: 10. Germline CDR1 and CDR2: MNHEY and SVGEGT. This CDR3 contains 16 residues.